This T cell receptor beta chain was captured by sequencing in a study of CD8+ T cells in alopecia areata. General observations from the study: In scalp and blood, many expanded lesional clones persisted during tofacitinib. It was less clear whether patients shared TCRs than it was in mice, possibly because of HLA.

V was pared by 4 bases and J by 8 bases, with 23 bases between. Germline V lookup: CDR1 SQVTM, CDR2 ANQGSEA. This CDR3 has 15 amino acids. TCR sequencing used cDNA made by reverse transcription of extracted RNA. The data were produced by immunoSEQ multiplex PCR, yet TCRdb's version contains in-frame clones alone and is incomplete. The sample carries over 150,000 clones, 50% to 60% recorded once. Treatment noted: oral pan-JAK inhibitor, 5-10 mg twice daily. This clone was found once. Its antigen is still unknown. V is TRBV29-1 and J is TRBJ1-2; D remains unclear. The TCR comes from a human donor with alopecia areata. The sample here was CD4+ T cells sorted from blood, taken at week 4, from a patient treated with tofacitinib. The CDR3 loop reads CSVGLLTSSSRGYTF. As DNA, the CDR3 is TGCAGCGTTGGCCTCTTGACCTCCTCTAGCCGCGGCTACACCTTC.